This TCR beta chain was sequenced during a study of molecular identifiers for immune sequencing clone quantification (dated by TCRdb to the late 2010s). A note on the overall study: For a replicate experiment, the RNA from either 20,000 or 100,000 naive CD8 T cells was divided into five aliquots, and four of those aliquots went on to sequencing. CD8 T cells were used in a methods study to benchmark molecular-identifier clustering-based TCR repertoire sequencing (MIDCIRS) and TCR RNA copy counting. Study-wide conclusions, independent of this receptor: Spiked-in Jurkat TCR RNA (about ten copies' worth), which is not part of the donor repertoire, was contained in the naive libraries. In CMV-specific effector cells, clones with more than 20 RNA copies accounted for over 97% of molecules, whereas in naive cells such clones accounted for under 1%. The sizes of highly expanded clones could end up underestimated when identical TCR molecules share a barcode. Even against a background of about a million naive CD8 T cells, spiked-in Jurkat TCR RNA amounting to a single cell's worth was reported to be detectable. Modeling estimated approximately 3 recovered TCR RNA copies per cell, compared with about 10 by digital PCR, which implies 30% to 35% capture efficiency. When barcode sub-clustering was not used, chimeric consensus sequences inflated TCR diversity, with chimeras reaching as high as 47%.

CDR1 and CDR2 are read off the germline V gene as SGHTS and YDEGEE. V loses 4 bases at its end and J loses 0 bases; junction bases beyond the gene matches: 9. Including the terminal cysteine and phenylalanine, the CDR3 comprises 17 residues. Here the CDR3 DNA is all that survives: 51 bases in frame from base 1. Libraries of naive CD8 T cells were built from anywhere between roughly 17,000 and 1,000,000 sorted cells, with 10%, 30% or 50% of the purified RNA used. On a BD FACSAria II, naive CD8 T cells were FACS-sorted as CD8+CD4-CCR7+CD45RA+ and collected into RLT Plus buffer. Under 11 TCR copies' worth of Jurkat RNA were spiked into roughly 20,000-1,000,000 naive CD8 T cell samples to test detection sensitivity. Enrichment of CD8 T cells was done with RosetteSep CD8+ T Cell Enrichment Cocktail plus Ficoll-Paque, and ACK red cell lysis came afterward. Receptor amplification or capture employed PCR. TCRdb shows the sequencer as Illumina HiSeq 4000. Bulk TCR libraries were made following a previously described method, with the TCR primers given in Table S5. Purification of total RNA was performed with the Qiagen AllPrep DNA/RNA kit. Before analysis, reads from multiple sequencing runs of one library were combined. The study's own analysis went as follows. Reads were retained only if the reads had an exact TCR constant sequence, and the retained reads were trimmed to 150 nt and grouped according to their 12-nt molecular barcodes. Reads within each barcode group were sub-clustered using a 15% Levenshtein threshold, and quality-weighted consensus sequences were constructed for each RNA molecule. Non-functional sequences were filtered out, along with any lower-count sequence sitting one edit away from another sequence. Based on fitting two negative binomial distributions, any barcode sub-cluster with under 20% of the maximum read count was discarded. TCRdb redid the processing of the public reads, applying fastp at Q25 and MiXCR, and retained in-frame beta chains. All rows with the same CDR3 protein become a single entry with the most common DNA and genes. TCRdb's processing, not the authors', yielded these V and J calls. This sample is represented by 550,000 to 750,000 distinct CDR3 sequences; about 20% of them were singletons. The ten largest clones represent about 0.9% of the sample.

This clonotype was recorded many times. Its antigen is unknown. The sample holds no much larger clone one base away, and base qualities are not on file. Sequencing was performed on naive CD8+ T cells from blood, with Jurkat cell RNA spiked in. What the cell subset or site label conveys for this sample: FACS-sorted CD8+CD4-CCR7+CD45RA+ naive T cells. The V gene is TRBV5-8 and the J gene is TRBJ2-3, with TRBD2 matching 9 junction bases. This receptor was identified in a human donor in good health. Some libraries in this study had Jurkat cell RNA spiked in. The sequence in DNA is TGTGCCAGCAGCAATGAGCGGGAGGAACAGAGCACAGATACGCAGTATTTT. The encoded protein is CASSNEREEQSTDTQYF.